This T cell receptor beta chain was captured by sequencing in a study of shared clonotypes between healthy human individuals. As for this clone: What it binds is not known.

The length of the CDR3 is 13 residues. The germline V gene encodes CDR1 MDHEN and CDR2 SYDVKM. Trimming cost V 8 bases and J 4 bases, with 14 bases left between them. Libraries were prepared by immunoSEQ multiplex PCR; TCRdb keeps only in-frame clonotypes and omits some of them. Here the sample spans some 2.4 million clones, roughly 93% being singletons. Only Caucasian adults living in Nashville, Tennessee made up the donor group. Study results and caveats: Generally, naive subsets came out with larger estimated richness than memory subsets.

What was sequenced was naive CD4+ T cells from PBMCs. Subset indicated: CD45RA+ positively selected. V gene TRBV28 combines with J gene TRBJ1-1, with D unresolved. The sequence was collected from a man between 18 and 35 years old in good health. Some clones in this sample may be carry-over from other donors' samples. CDR3 DNA sequence: TGTGCCAGCCTGAGGGCTGCGGGCACTGAAGCTTTCTTT. This sequence encodes CASLRAAGTEAFF. Full variable domain (remainder filled in from reference TRBV28 and TRBJ1-1): DVKVTQSSRYLVKRTGEKVFLECVQDMDHENMFWYRQDPGLGLRLIYFSYDVKMKEKGDIPEGYSVSREKKERFSLILESASTNQTSMYLCASLRAAGTEAFFGQGTRLTVV.